This TCR beta chain was obtained from a study of response to subunit inactivated influenza vaccine (dated by TCRdb to the late 2010s). For the study in its entirety: To follow how T cells responded to a trivalent subunit inactivated influenza vaccine, the researchers relied on deep quantitative profiling of the T cell receptor repertoire. The paper as a whole reports these results and caveats: The authors proposed that each seasonal influenza vaccination may bring in only a limited number of new T cells.

The method behind the library was RT-PCR. The instrument was an Illumina HiSeq 2500. TCRdb reran the public reads through fastp at Q25 and MiXCR, keeping productive beta chains. Rows are unified per CDR3 protein, each entry keeping the most common DNA and genes. The sample contains 500,000 to 600,000 distinct CDR3 sequences, roughly 10% of them found a single time. Of the sample, about 10% is held by the ten largest clones. This clonotype was observed a handful of times. Its antigen remains unidentified. Base-call qualities are not available, and no considerably larger clone is one nucleotide away. CDR1 SEHNR and CDR2 FQNEAQ were looked up in the germline V gene (reference sequence). Trimming at the junction amounts to 1 base on V and 12 bases on J, and the germline ends lie 13 bases apart. The CDR3 contains 12 residues, cysteine and phenylalanine counted. This entry keeps only the CDR3 DNA: 36 bases, framed from base 1.

This TCR came from a man in his fifties or sixties who received an inactivated influenza vaccine. Donor details come from another sample of the same person, matched by shared clones. The sample was PBMCs from blood, taken on the day of vaccination. The sequence links TRBV7-9 to TRBJ2-7, with an unclear D gene assignment. The sequenced DNA: TGTGCCAGCAGCTTAGTAAATACCGGGTTGTACTTC. Its translation is CASSLVNTGLYF. Here the CDR3 is joined to the reference TRBV7-9 and TRBJ2-7 genes, and the full variable domain is: DTGVSQNPRHKITKRGQNVTFRCDPISEHNRLYWYRQTLGQGPEFLTYFQNEAQLEKSRLLSDRFSAERPKGSFSTLEIQRTEQGDSAMYLCASSLVNTGLYFGPGTRLTVT.